This record covers a single T cell receptor (beta chain). The sample holds many counts of this clone. Its binding antigen is unknown. Qualities for individual bases were not recorded, and no much larger clone is one base off. The library was prepared using PCR. Instrument used: Illumina HiSeq 4000. The TCR beta-chain CDR3 region of each patient was profiled by high-throughput sequencing. The original methods were these. The researchers built a classifier to tell apart papillary thyroid cancer patients with distant metastasis, based on CDR3 differences among clinicopathological groups. To measure repertoire diversity the researchers used the Shannon index, while the Morisita-Horn index served to gauge how similar the tumor and blood repertoires were. TCRdb reran the public reads through fastp at Q25 and MiXCR, keeping productive beta chains. Clone size and V and J calls follow TCRdb, not the original study. The sample table lists roughly 90,000 clones, just under 15% of them with a count of one. Roughly 4% of the sample belongs to the ten largest clones.

The germline V gene sets CDR1 to MNHNS and CDR2 to SASEGT. V gives up 2 bases and J gives up 1 base, and the segment between their germline ends measures 8 bases. There are 14 amino acids in the CDR3, from cysteine to phenylalanine inclusive. The CDR3 DNA has 42 bases and is translated from base 1. No treatment had been received by any patient before thyroid surgery. Using T-cell receptor beta sequencing, the study looked back at clinical samples from patients collected from the early 2010s to the late 2010s. The data belong to a study of metastatic and nonmetastatic thyroid tumors (dated by TCRdb to about 2020). Regarding the research as a whole: For patients with malignant and with benign thyroid disease, the researchers compared repertoires between peripheral blood samples and tumor or nodule tissue samples.

Overall study outcomes, separate from this receptor: In both blood and tumor samples, malignant tumors were reported to have significantly higher TCR beta diversity than benign nodules.

The TCR originated in a female donor with papillary thyroid cancer or a benign thyroid nodule (not recorded which). Some clones in this sample may be carry-over from other donors' samples. The V and J segments used are TRBV6-1 and TRBJ1-1; TRBD1 could be the D gene, as 6 bases match. The sequencing input was blood. Read as DNA, the sequence is TGTGCCAGCAGTGAACGAGGGGGGAACACTGAAGCTTTCTTT. It translates to CASSERGGNTEAFF.